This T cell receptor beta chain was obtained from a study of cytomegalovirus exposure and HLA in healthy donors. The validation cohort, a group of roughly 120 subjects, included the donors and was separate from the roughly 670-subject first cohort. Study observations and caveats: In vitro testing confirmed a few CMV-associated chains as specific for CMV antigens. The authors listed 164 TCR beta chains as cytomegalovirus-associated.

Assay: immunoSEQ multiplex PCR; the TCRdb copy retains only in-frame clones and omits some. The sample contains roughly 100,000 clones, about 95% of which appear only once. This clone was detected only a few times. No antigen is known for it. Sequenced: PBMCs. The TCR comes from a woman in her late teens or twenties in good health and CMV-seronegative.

CDR3 DNA: TGCGCCAGCAGCGCCCGCCCGGGGGAGACCCAGTACTTC. Its translation: CASSARPGETQYF. The chain joins TRBV5-1 to TRBJ2-5; TRBD2 might be the D (5 bases). The CDR3 is 13 residues long. CDR1 is SGHRS and CDR2 is YFSETQ in the germline V gene. V was cut by 4 bases and J by 5 bases, with 12 bases left in between.